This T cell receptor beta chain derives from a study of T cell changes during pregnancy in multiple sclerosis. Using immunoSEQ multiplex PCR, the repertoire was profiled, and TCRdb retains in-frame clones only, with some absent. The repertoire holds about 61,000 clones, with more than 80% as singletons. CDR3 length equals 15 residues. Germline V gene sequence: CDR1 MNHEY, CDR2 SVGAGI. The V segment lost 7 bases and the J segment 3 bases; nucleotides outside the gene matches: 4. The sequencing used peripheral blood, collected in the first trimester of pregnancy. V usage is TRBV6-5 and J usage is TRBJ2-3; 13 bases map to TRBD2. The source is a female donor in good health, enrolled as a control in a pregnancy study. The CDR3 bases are TGTGCCAGCACCAGGACTAGCGGGGGAACAGATACGCAGTATTTT. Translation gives CASTRTSGGTDTQYF.